This TCR beta chain was sequenced during a study of CD8+ T cells in alopecia areata. Study in general: After 6 to 18 months of tofacitinib, follow-up continued 6 months off drug. Study-wide results and caveats: For patients receiving tofacitinib, scalp clonality and expanded CD8+ clones among the top 100 significantly decreased. Normal skin contains resident alphabeta T cells, and these are also sequenced in scalp samples.

On this clone itself: Antigen specificity is unknown.

Reverse transcription of extracted RNA yielded cDNA, which provided the sequencing template. Sequencing was performed with immunoSEQ multiplex PCR; in TCRdb, only in-frame clones are kept and a portion is missing. The sample shows nearly 95,000 clones, 60% to 80% of them seen only once. Indicated treatment: oral pan-JAK inhibitor, 5-10 mg twice daily. Lesional scalp punch biopsies and peripheral blood were collected from alopecia areata patients. The sample was CD8+ T cells sorted from blood, taken at week 44, from a patient treated with tofacitinib. The receptor was derived from a human donor with alopecia areata.

CDR3 bases: TGTGCCAGCAGTTACGCGGGACAGCAAGAGACCCAGTACTTC. Amino acids: CASSYAGQQETQYF. The rearrangement joins TRBV6-6 to TRBJ2-5; the D gene is possibly TRBD1 (7 bases). The CDR3 sequence is 14 residues long. Trimming cost V 2 bases and J 2 bases, with 9 bases left between them. Germline lookup yields CDR1 MNHNY and CDR2 SVGAGI (reference sequence).